The rows below give T cell receptor beta chains drawn from one sample of a study of blood T cells in healthy people across ages. TCRdb processed the 5' RACE reads anew with MiXCR; each CDR3 protein has one entry. The sample contains more than 1,400,000 distinct CDR3 sequences, around 39% of which appear only once. Input material: blood. The receptors were sampled from a woman aged 18-30 years in good health. Each CDR3 is given with its conserved first and last residue. A D gene is named only where the DNA matches it firmly. Size tells how often a clone was seen (once, few, many) or the class of an expanded clone, and some rows leave it out.

size,D,V,J,length,DNA,CDR3
many,TRBD2,TRBV5-1,TRBJ2-7,12,TGTGCCAGCAGTTTGAGCGGGAATGAGCAGTACTTC,CASSLSGNEQYF
.,.,TRBV6-7,TRBJ2-3,15,TGTGCCAGCAGTTACAAGGGCGGGAGCACAGATACGCAGTATTTT,CASSYKGGSTDTQYF
few,TRBD1,TRBV10-3,TRBJ2-3,15,TGTGCCATCTACCAACCGGGACAGGGAACAGATACGCAGTATTTT,CAIYQPGQGTDTQYF
.,.,TRBV12-3/TRBV12-4,TRBJ1-2,11,TGTGCCAGCAGTTCATGGGATGGCTGCACCTTC,CASSSWDGCTF
few,TRBD2,TRBV6-5,TRBJ2-3,15,TGTGCCAGCAGGTCTACCGGGACTAACACAGATACGCAGTATTTT,CASRSTGTNTDTQYF
.,.,TRBV25-1,TRBJ1-2,14,TGTGCCAGCAGTGTCACCGGGACAAACTATGGCTACACCTTC,CASSVTGTNYGYTF
.,.,TRBV7-9,TRBJ1-2,12,TGTGCCAGCAGCTTATCTGTGGATGGCTACACCTTC,CASSLSVDGYTF
.,TRBD2,TRBV7-9,TRBJ2-7,14,TGTGCCAGCAGCCAGGGACTAACCTCCTACGAGCAGTACTTC,CASSQGLTSYEQYF
.,TRBD2,TRBV2,TRBJ2-1,15,TGTGCCAGCGTTGGAACGGGGGGGCGTTACAATGAGCAGTTCTTC,CASVGTGGRYNEQFF
.,TRBD2,TRBV20-1,TRBJ2-3,16,TGCAGTGCTAGGAAGCCCGGGACTAGTATAGCGGATACGCAGTATTTT,CSARKPGTSIADTQYF
few,.,TRBV29-1,TRBJ2-5,10,TGCAGTGTGCAGGGAGAGACCCAGTACTTC,CSVQGETQYF
.,TRBD2,TRBV20-1,TRBJ2-1,15,TGCAGTGCTCTCAGACTAGCGGGGGGCCTTTATGAGCAGTTCTTC,CSALRLAGGLYEQFF
.,TRBD2,TRBV27,TRBJ2-1,14,TGTGCCAGCAGTCCTAGCGGGACCCCAAATGAGCAGTTCTTC,CASSPSGTPNEQFF
.,TRBD1,TRBV3-1,TRBJ2-7,14,TGTGCCAGCAACTCACAGGGGCGTCAAAATGAGCAGTACTTC,CASNSQGRQNEQYF
many,TRBD2,TRBV10-3,TRBJ2-1,15,TGTGCCATCAGTGAGAGGATTAGCGGGAACAATGAGCAGTTCTTC,CAISERISGNNEQFF
.,TRBD2,TRBV7-2,TRBJ2-1,19,TGTGCCAGCAGCTTAGTCGCGAGATCAGGGATAGGGAGGGGAGAGACCCAGTTCTTC,CASSLVARSGIGRGETQFF
.,TRBD2,TRBV25-1,TRBJ2-1,16,TGTGCCAGCAGCCATACTAGCGGGGGGTCTTACAATGAGCAGTTCTTC,CASSHTSGGSYNEQFF
.,.,TRBV5-1,TRBJ2-7,14,TGCGCCAGCAGCTTGGTCGGAGGGCGGAGCGAGCAGTACTTC,CASSLVGGRSEQYF
.,.,TRBV10-3,TRBJ2-7,14,TGTGCCATCAGCCCAGGGTCCCCCGTCTACGAGCAGTACTTC,CAISPGSPVYEQYF
few,TRBD2,TRBV4-1,TRBJ2-4,17,TGCGCCAGCAGCCACCCCCCGGCGGGAGTTGCCAAAAACATTCAGTACTTC,CASSHPPAGVAKNIQYF
.,.,TRBV5-1,TRBJ1-5,14,TGCGCCAGCAGCTTGGACGGGACGGCCCAGCCCCAGCATTTT,CASSLDGTAQPQHF
.,.,TRBV6-1,TRBJ2-1,11,TGTGCCGCACCTGATGGAAATGAGCAGTTCTTC,CAAPDGNEQFF
few,.,TRBV6-5,TRBJ1-5,15,TGTGCCAGCAGTTGGGGGGGCGCGGGCAATCAGCCCCAGCATTTT,CASSWGGAGNQPQHF
few,.,TRBV3-1,TRBJ2-1,16,TGTGCCAGCAGTGCCGCGGGGTCCCAGGGGGACAATGAGCAGTTCTTC,CASSAAGSQGDNEQFF
.,TRBD1,TRBV12-3/TRBV12-4,TRBJ1-1,14,TGTGCCAGCAGAGGGACAGGGGGCTACACTGAAGCTTTCTTT,CASRGTGGYTEAFF
.,TRBD1,TRBV10-3,TRBJ2-7,12,TGTGCCATGGGACAGGGGGCCGACGAGCAGTACTTC,CAMGQGADEQYF
.,TRBD1,TRBV10-3,TRBJ2-2,15,TGTGCCATCAGTGAACAGGGGGCGAACACCGGGGAGCTGTTTTTT,CAISEQGANTGELFF
.,.,TRBV20-1,TRBJ2-3,15,TGCAGTGCTAGAGATCGGTGGGCCCCCACAGATACGCAGTATTTT,CSARDRWAPTDTQYF
.,.,TRBV7-9,TRBJ2-1,15,TGTGCCAGCAGCTTACTTGGACGATCCAACAATGAGCAGTTCTTC,CASSLLGRSNNEQFF
.,TRBD2,TRBV7-9,TRBJ2-3,17,TGTGCCAGCAGCCCGTGGACGGCTAGCGGGTACACAGATACGCAGTATTTT,CASSPWTASGYTDTQYF
few,.,TRBV7-2,TRBJ2-5,12,TGTGCCAGCAGCTCGGATGAAAAGACCCAGTACTTC,CASSSDEKTQYF
.,TRBD2,TRBV4-1,TRBJ2-1,16,TGCGCCAGCAGCCATTTAGGGGAGGGGATAGACAATGAGCAGTTCTTC,CASSHLGEGIDNEQFF
few,.,TRBV2,TRBJ2-3,17,TGTGCCAGCAGTGAGGAGTCCGGGACAAGGAGCACAGATACGCAGTATTTT,CASSEESGTRSTDTQYF
few,.,TRBV20-1,TRBJ2-1,16,TGCAGTGCTAGAGATACTGGCAGGGCCGCCTACAATGAGCAGTTCTTC,CSARDTGRAAYNEQFF
.,TRBD1,TRBV12-3/TRBV12-4,TRBJ1-6,15,TGTGCCAGCAGTTTCCCCGACAGGGGTAATTCACCCCTCCACTTT,CASSFPDRGNSPLHF
.,TRBD1,TRBV7-9,TRBJ1-2,14,TGTGCCAGCAGCGACAGGGGGCTATGGGGTGGCTACACCTTC,CASSDRGLWGGYTF
.,TRBD1,TRBV29-1,TRBJ1-2,13,TGCAGCTCCTGGGACAGCAAGATGGGGGGCTACACCTTC,CSSWDSKMGGYTF
.,TRBD1,TRBV10-3,TRBJ2-7,15,TGTGCCATCAATAGGGGGCAGGGACAGGGCGGAGAGCAGTACTTC,CAINRGQGQGGEQYF
few,.,TRBV5-1,TRBJ1-2,14,TGCGCCAGCAGCTTGGGGGGGGTTGACTATGGCTACACCTTC,CASSLGGVDYGYTF
few,TRBD2,TRBV27,TRBJ2-3,18,TGTGCCAGCAGCCTTATGCCCCCCGGACTAGCGGGGGCGGATACGCAGTATTTT,CASSLMPPGLAGADTQYF
.,.,TRBV5-1,TRBJ2-7,16,TGCGCCAGCAGCCCGCAATCAGGGGTCATAGCCTACGAGCAGTACTTC,CASSPQSGVIAYEQYF
.,.,TRBV7-9,TRBJ1-5,13,TGTGCCAGCAGCTGGGACAAGGATCAGCCCCAGCATTTT,CASSWDKDQPQHF
.,TRBD2,TRBV3-1,TRBJ2-1,17,TGTGCCACCCGACTAGCGGGGACCACGCGCTCCTACAATGAGCAGTTCTTC,CATRLAGTTRSYNEQFF
.,TRBD1,TRBV28,TRBJ2-1,15,TGTGCCAGCAGTGGCCCGGGGACAGAAAACAATGAGCAGTTCTTC,CASSGPGTENNEQFF
.,TRBD1,TRBV5-1,TRBJ1-1,14,TGTGCCAGCAGCGCCAGGACAGGGGACACTGAAGCTTTCTTT,CASSARTGDTEAFF
few,.,TRBV7-8,TRBJ1-2,13,TGTGCCAGCAGCGTCGGGGGGATGGATGGCTACACCTTC,CASSVGGMDGYTF
.,TRBD1,TRBV11-2,TRBJ1-2,16,TGTGCCAGCAGCTTCTTACCGGGACAGGGATCGGGAGGCTACACCTTC,CASSFLPGQGSGGYTF
many,.,TRBV10-3,TRBJ2-1,17,TGTGCCATCAGTGAGTCTGGAACGGAATTAACCTACAATGAGCAGTTCTTC,CAISESGTELTYNEQFF
.,.,TRBV20-1,TRBJ2-1,14,TGCAGTGCCCTGGAAGGGGCGGGGAGGAATGAGCAGTTCTTC,CSALEGAGRNEQFF
.,TRBD1,TRBV5-6,TRBJ1-2,16,TGTGCCAGCAGCTTGGCGGATTGGGACAGTATATATGGCTACACCTTC,CASSLADWDSIYGYTF
.,.,TRBV27,TRBJ1-1,16,TGTGCCAGCAGTTTATCACTACTAATGGGACGCAGTGAAGCTTTCTTT,CASSLSLLMGRSEAFF
.,.,TRBV30,TRBJ2-3,12,TGTGCCTGGAGTGCCCTAGCGAGGACGCAGTATTTT,CAWSALARTQYF